A single sample gave rise to the 29 T cell receptor beta chains below, sequenced in a study of T cells after yellow fever vaccination. TCRdb independently ran MiXCR on the 5' RACE reads; one entry per CDR3 protein. The sample contains more than 300,000 distinct CDR3 sequences, around 10% of which appear only once. Sequenced here: CD4+ T cells sorted from PBMCs, sampled 45 days after the yellow fever booster vaccination. These receptors all stem from a young man who received the YFV17D yellow fever vaccine.

This chain uses TRBV5-4 with TRBJ1-1, with D possibly matching TRBD1 (5 bases). V lost 5 bases to trimming and J lost 6 bases, with 11 bases between them. CDR1 is SGHNT, CDR2 YYREEE, per germline (reference sequence). The CDR3 is made up of 12 amino acids. Written as DNA, the CDR3 is TGTGCCAGCAGTTGGGACGGCTCTGAAGCTTTCTTT. Its protein is CASSWDGSEAFF. The full variable domain, in which reference TRBV5-4 and TRBJ1-1 provide the parts outside the CDR3, is ETGVTQSPTHLIKTRGQQVTLRCSSQSGHNTVSWYQQALGQGPQFIFQYYREEENGRGNFPPRFSGLQFPNYSSELNVNALELDDSALYLCASSWDGSEAFFGQGTRLTVV.

The chain links TRBV20-1 to TRBJ1-2; 7 nucleotides align to TRBD1. V shed 8 bases and J 4 bases; nucleotides not matched to a gene: 10. Germline V gives CDR1 DFQATT, CDR2 SNEGSKA (reference sequence). The CDR3 contains 13 residues. The chain's CDR3 is CSPNPTGPYGYTF. The CDR3 bases are TGCAGTCCTAACCCGACAGGGCCCTATGGCTACACCTTC.

This clonotype was counted ten times or more. The chain recombines TRBV5-1 with TRBJ1-1; 7 bases match TRBD1. The CDR3 is made up of 14 amino acids. V lost 5 bases to trimming and J lost 6 bases; unmatched junction nucleotides: 10. Per germline, CDR1 SGHRS and CDR2 YFSETQ. The CDR3 DNA reads TGCGCCAGCAGGACAGGGTCTGGAAGTCCTGAAGCTTTCTTT. It yields the protein CASRTGSGSPEAFF.

This chain joins TRBV7-2 and TRBJ2-6, with D tentatively TRBD2 (5 bases). CDR1 is SGHTA and CDR2 is FQGNSA in the germline V gene. The CDR3 totals 17 residues. Between the trimmed V and J ends, which lost 3 bases and 0 bases, there was a span of 12 bases. This CDR3 reads CASSLVSGNSGANVLTF. CDR3 DNA: TGTGCCAGCAGCTTGGTCAGCGGAAACTCTGGGGCCAACGTCCTGACTTTC.

The chain recombines TRBV12-3 or TRBV12-4 with TRBJ1-2; D is ambiguous. The germline V and J ends were trimmed by 5 bases and 3 bases, with 10 bases remaining between them. CDR3 length: 13 amino acids. The CDR3 region is CASSRSRDYGYTF. CDR3 nucleotide sequence: TGTGCCAGCAGTAGAAGTCGGGACTATGGCTACACCTTC.

This clonotype showed up just a few times. The J gene is TRBJ2-3, the V gene TRBV11-1, with D perhaps matching TRBD1 or TRBD2 (5 bases each). Between the trimmed V and J ends, which lost 5 bases and 5 bases, there was a span of 17 bases. The CDR3 runs to 15 residues. Germline CDR1 SGHAT, CDR2 FQDESV (reference sequence). CDR3 DNA sequence: TGTGCCAGCAGCCGCCGGACACTCAGCGGAGATACGCAGTATTTT. Protein: CASSRRTLSGDTQYF.

The chain couples TRBV24-1 to TRBJ1-4; tentatively, D is TRBD1 (5 bases). Germline CDR1 is KGHDR and CDR2 is SFDVKD. The CDR3 consists of 15 residues. Trimming cost V 1 base and J 8 bases, with 13 bases left between them. CDR3 region: CATSDFRGGEEKLFF. The CDR3, as DNA: TGTGCCACCAGTGATTTTAGGGGCGGAGAAGAAAAACTGTTTTTT.

This clonotype was recorded at least ten times. The chain uses TRBV29-1 and TRBJ2-2, with D possibly matching TRBD2 (5 bases). The CDR3 sequence is 11 residues long. Between the trimmed V and J ends, which lost 6 bases and 3 bases, there was a span of 5 bases. Per germline, CDR1 SQVTM and CDR2 ANQGSEA. CDR3 in DNA: TGCAGCGTGAGGGACACCGGGGAGCTGTTTTTT. This gives the protein CSVRDTGELFF.

The gene calls are TRBV5-6 and TRBJ1-2; D remains ambiguous. Trimming removed 2 bases at V and 0 bases at J, with 8 bases between. Germline V gene sequence: CDR1 SGHDT, CDR2 YYEEEE. This CDR3 contains 14 residues. CDR3 sequence reads: CASSFAGANYGYTF. The CDR3 region has the DNA TGTGCCAGCAGCTTCGCAGGCGCTAACTATGGCTACACCTTC.

In its sample, this clonotype was seen a few times. The chain recombines TRBV7-9 with TRBJ2-7; no firm D call. CDR1 SEHNR and CDR2 FQNEAQ come from the germline V gene (reference sequence). The CDR3 runs 14 residues. Trimming took 6 bases from V and 1 from J, leaving 13 bases between them. The CDR3 spells CASSVTTESYEQYF. The CDR3, as DNA: TGTGCCAGCAGTGTTACCACTGAGTCCTACGAGCAGTACTTC.

V is TRBV2 and J is TRBJ2-1; 12 positions match TRBD2. The J segment lost 7 bases and the V segment lost 4 bases, leaving 5 bases of the junction unmatched. The CDR3 is made up of 15 amino acids. The germline V gene encodes CDR1 SNHLY and CDR2 FYNNEI. The DNA of the CDR3 is TGTGCCAGCAGTGGGGCTAGCGGGGGGGGGAATGAGCAGTTCTTC. Translating it yields CASSGASGGGNEQFF.

This clonotype has just a few counts. The rearrangement links TRBV19 to TRBJ1-2, with D uncertain. V gave up 3 bases and J gave up 7 bases, with 33 bases separating them. Germline values: CDR1 LNHDA, CDR2 SQIVND (reference sequence). The CDR3 totals 20 residues. CDR3 nucleotides: TGTGCCAGTAGTATTCTACTTGGGCAGACTCCACCACCTTTGTCTGGTGGCTACACCTTC. This codes for CASSILLGQTPPPLSGGYTF.

The chain links TRBV4-2 to TRBJ1-1, with D tentatively TRBD1 (5 bases). Germline CDR1 LGHNA, CDR2 YNFKEQ. CDR3 size: 16 residues. V was trimmed by 4 bases and J by 5 bases, leaving 20 bases between them. In DNA form, the CDR3 reads TGTGCCAGCAGCCCTCCCCCCGGGGGTCGGGATACTGAAGCTTTCTTT. Its protein product is CASSPPPGGRDTEAFF.

In its sample, this clonotype was seen a few times. V and J are TRBV6-5 and TRBJ1-2, with 9 bases that match TRBD1. The CDR3 length is 14 residues. V lost 6 bases and J lost 8; bases outside the gene matches: 10. Per germline, CDR1 MNHEY and CDR2 SVGAGI. The CDR3 nucleotides are TGTGCCAGCAGCGGGACAGGGCTCAGAGAGGGCTACACCTTC. Amino acid sequence: CASSGTGLREGYTF.

This clonotype has only a few counts. This chain connects TRBV29-1 to TRBJ1-4, with 7 bases aligning to TRBD1. Germline trimming cut 7 bases from V and 7 bases from J; bases unmatched to any gene: 3. This CDR3 has 11 residues. The germline gives CDR1 SQVTM, CDR2 ANQGSEA. CDR3 nucleotide sequence: TGCAGCGGACAGGGTGGTGAAAAACTGTTTTTT. Translation: CSGQGGEKLFF.

The chain employs TRBV12-3 or TRBV12-4 and TRBJ2-2; no clear D gene. V lost 3 bases and J lost 6, with 5 bases in between. The length of the CDR3 is 12 residues. The DNA for the CDR3 is TGTGCCAGCAGTTTCGCCTCCGGGGAGCTGTTTTTT. Translating gives CASSFASGELFF.

CDR3 region: CSVERDSRYGYTF. The CDR3 nucleotides read TGCAGCGTTGAGAGGGACTCACGCTATGGCTACACCTTC. This chain connects TRBV29-1 to TRBJ1-2; D perhaps matches TRBD1 (5 bases). Between the trimmed V and J ends, which lost 3 bases and 4 bases, there was a span of 12 bases. The germline gives CDR1 SQVTM, CDR2 ANQGSEA. This CDR3 spans 13 amino acids.

This clonotype has only a few counts. The chain joins TRBV3-1 to TRBJ2-5; D not resolved. Trimming shortened V by 5 bases and J by 2 bases, and 12 bases separated the two germline ends. Germline CDR1 is LGHDT and CDR2 is YNNKEL (reference sequence). The CDR3 is made up of 14 amino acids. Written as DNA, the CDR3 is TGTGCCAGCAGCGGACGCAGATTTCAAGAGACCCAGTACTTC. Amino acids: CASSGRRFQETQYF.

This clonotype showed up just a few times. This chain joins TRBV5-1 and TRBJ1-1, with 8 bases lining up with TRBD1. The CDR3 runs 15 residues. In germline, CDR1 is SGHRS, CDR2 YFSETQ. J gave up 4 bases and V 5 bases, and 10 bases lay outside the gene matches. Written as DNA, the CDR3 is TGCGCCAGCAGGTTAATTCAGGGGGCTGCCACTGAAGCTTTCTTT. Amino acids: CASRLIQGAATEAFF.

This clonotype was seen repeatedly, ten times or more. The chain has TRBV7-9 and TRBJ2-5; D is unclear. V lost 0 bases and J 3 bases, leaving 5 bases between the germline ends. Germline loops: CDR1 SEHNR, CDR2 FQNEAQ (reference sequence). The CDR3 contains 13 residues. The CDR3 reads CASSLAGKETQYF. The CDR3 DNA is TGTGCCAGCAGCTTAGCGGGAAAAGAGACCCAGTACTTC.

V is TRBV27 and J is TRBJ2-7, with a possible D match to TRBD2 (6 bases). V was pared by 2 bases and J by 4 bases, with 15 bases between. CDR1 MNHEY and CDR2 SMNVEV come from the germline V gene (reference sequence). The CDR3 length is 15 residues. The CDR3 sequence: CASSLRGSLGYEQYV. CDR3 nucleotides: TGTGCCAGCAGTTTACGGGGGTCATTGGGATACGAGCAGTACGTC.

V and J are TRBV11-2 and TRBJ2-5, with TRBD2 identical over 10 bases. The J segment lost 5 bases and the V segment lost 1 base, leaving 13 bases of the junction unmatched. Germline V CDR1 and CDR2: SGHAT, FQNNGV. There are 18 residues in the CDR3. CDR3 amino acids: CASSLGRQRGGLSETQYF. Here the CDR3 DNA reads TGTGCCAGCAGCTTAGGGCGCCAGCGGGGGGGCCTATCGGAGACCCAGTACTTC.

This clonotype has only a few counts. V is TRBV5-1 and J is TRBJ2-2; tentatively, D is TRBD1 (5 bases). The CDR3 is 16 amino acids. Looked up from germline, CDR1 is SGHRS and CDR2 is YFSETQ. V shed 0 bases and J shed 1 base, with 10 bases lying between them. CDR3 protein: CASSLVPGLNTGELFF. Written as DNA, the CDR3 is TGCGCCAGCAGCTTGGTCCCAGGGTTGAACACCGGGGAGCTGTTTTTT.

This clonotype was counted a few times. The V call is TRBV7-9, the J call TRBJ1-1; D unresolved. Germline assignment: CDR1 SEHNR and CDR2 FQNEAQ (reference sequence). This CDR3 has 13 amino acids. The V gene lost 1 base and the J gene lost 6 bases, with 9 bases spanning the gap. The CDR3 region is CASSLVVVPEAFF. In nucleotides, the CDR3 is TGTGCCAGCAGCTTAGTTGTGGTCCCTGAAGCTTTCTTT.

The chain uses TRBV6-2 or TRBV6-3 and TRBJ1-2; 8 bases are a match to TRBD1. Germline CDR1 reads MNHEY; CDR2 reads SVGEGT. The V and J ends lost 6 bases and 2 bases, in that order; junction bases with no gene match: 5. This CDR3 is 14 amino acids long. CDR3 bases: TGTGCCAGCAGCGTCAGGGGGCGAAACTATGGCTACACCTTC. Translating it yields CASSVRGRNYGYTF.

This clonotype was found a few times. The chain employs TRBV20-1 and TRBJ2-3, with a possible D match to TRBD2 (5 bases). The CDR3 contains 13 residues. The V gene lost 5 bases and the J gene lost 6 bases, with 15 bases spanning the gap. Germline V gene sequence: CDR1 DFQATT, CDR2 SNEGSKA (reference sequence). CDR3 amino acids: CSAAPRGRDTQYF. The CDR3 coding sequence is TGCAGTGCTGCCCCCCGGGGTAGGGATACGCAGTATTTT.

This clonotype came up a few times. The CDR3, as DNA: TGCGCCAGCAACGTCGGGGGAGCAGGGGACACTGAAGCTTTCTTT. This gives the protein CASNVGGAGDTEAFF. This chain joins TRBV5-1 and TRBJ1-1; TRBD1 is a possible D gene (6 bases). V was cut by 6 bases and J by 3 bases, with 18 bases left in between. The CDR3 sequence is 15 residues long. From germline, CDR1 is SGHRS and CDR2 YFSETQ.

This clonotype has ten or more counts. The V and J genes are TRBV7-3 and TRBJ2-3, with 9 bases matching TRBD2. The CDR3 consists of 16 residues. CDR1 and CDR2 from the germline V gene are SGHTA and FQGTGA. Trimming took 5 bases from V and 2 from J; bases not matched to a gene: 8. The CDR3 reads CASSPLGLADTDTQYF. The CDR3 DNA reads TGTGCCAGCAGCCCGCTGGGACTAGCCGACACAGATACGCAGTATTTT.

The chain recombines TRBV5-1 with TRBJ2-7; D possibly corresponds to TRBD1 (6 bases). The CDR3 totals 16 residues. CDR1 and CDR2 from the germline V gene are SGHRS and YFSETQ. V was trimmed by 2 bases and J by 4 bases, leaving 19 bases between them. The CDR3 coding sequence is TGCGCCAGCAGCTTCCACCACAGGGACACGGGATACGAGCAGTACTTC. It translates to CASSFHHRDTGYEQYF.